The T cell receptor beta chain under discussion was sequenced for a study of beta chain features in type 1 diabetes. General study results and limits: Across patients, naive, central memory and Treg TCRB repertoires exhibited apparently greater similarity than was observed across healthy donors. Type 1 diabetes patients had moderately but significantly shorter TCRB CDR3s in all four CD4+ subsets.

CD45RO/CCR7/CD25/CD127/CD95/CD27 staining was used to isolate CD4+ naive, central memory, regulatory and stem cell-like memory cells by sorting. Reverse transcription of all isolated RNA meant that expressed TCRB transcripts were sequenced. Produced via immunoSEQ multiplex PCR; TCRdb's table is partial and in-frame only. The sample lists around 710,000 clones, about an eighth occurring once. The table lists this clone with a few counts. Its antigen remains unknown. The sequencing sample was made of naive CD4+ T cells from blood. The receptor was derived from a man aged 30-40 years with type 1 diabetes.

CDR3 amino acids: CASSSTGLAGNEQFF. The CDR3, as DNA: TGCGCCAGCAGCTCAACGGGACTAGCGGGGAATGAGCAGTTCTTC. The chain is built from TRBV5-1 and TRBJ2-1; 13 nucleotides agree with TRBD2. Germline V gene sequence: CDR1 SGHRS, CDR2 YFSETQ. This CDR3 is built from 15 residues. Trimming at V came to 3 bases and at J to 7 bases, leaving 4 bases not matched to a gene.